This T cell receptor beta chain was captured by sequencing in a study of blood T cell repertoires in COVID-19. Study-level background: Sites across the United States, Italy and Spain contributed samples from acute and convalescent COVID-19.

As originally analysed: Reference gene primer amplification yielded estimated nucleated cell counts. The method was immunoSEQ multiplex PCR; TCRdb's version includes in-frame clones alone and lacks a portion of them. D and trimming come from the DNA, and the V and J calls and clone size come from that table. The data contain some 40,000 clones, 80% of them singletons. This CDR3 spans 12 amino acids. Germline CDR1 LNHDA, CDR2 SQIVND (reference sequence). The trim removed 8 bases at V and 7 bases at J, leaving 2 bases unmatched. The clonotype comes from a man in his sixties or seventies with acute or convalescent COVID-19. Sequences were obtained from peripheral blood. The chain has TRBV19 and TRBJ1-5; 10 bases line up with TRBD1. CDR3 sequence (DNA): TGTGCCAGTGGGACAGGGGAACAGCCCCAGCATTTT. It encodes CASGTGEQPQHF.